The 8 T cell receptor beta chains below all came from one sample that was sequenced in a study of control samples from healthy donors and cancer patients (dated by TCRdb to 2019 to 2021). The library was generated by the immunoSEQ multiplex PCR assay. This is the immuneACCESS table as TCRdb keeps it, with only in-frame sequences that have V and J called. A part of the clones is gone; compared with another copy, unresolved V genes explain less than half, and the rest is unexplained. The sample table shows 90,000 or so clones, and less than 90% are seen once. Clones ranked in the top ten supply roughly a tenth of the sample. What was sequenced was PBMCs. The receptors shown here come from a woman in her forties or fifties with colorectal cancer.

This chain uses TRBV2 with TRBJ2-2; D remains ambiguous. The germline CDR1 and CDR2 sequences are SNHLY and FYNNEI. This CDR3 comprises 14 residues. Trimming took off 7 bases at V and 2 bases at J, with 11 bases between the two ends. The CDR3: CASTATPNTGELFF. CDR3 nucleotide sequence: TGTGCCAGCACGGCGACACCAAACACCGGGGAGCTGTTTTTT.

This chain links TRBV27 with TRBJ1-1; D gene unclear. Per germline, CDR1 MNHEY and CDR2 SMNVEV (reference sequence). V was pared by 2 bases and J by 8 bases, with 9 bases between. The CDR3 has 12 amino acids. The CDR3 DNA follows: TGTGCCAGCAGTTTAAAAGGCCGGGAAGCTTTCTTT. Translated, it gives CASSLKGREAFF.

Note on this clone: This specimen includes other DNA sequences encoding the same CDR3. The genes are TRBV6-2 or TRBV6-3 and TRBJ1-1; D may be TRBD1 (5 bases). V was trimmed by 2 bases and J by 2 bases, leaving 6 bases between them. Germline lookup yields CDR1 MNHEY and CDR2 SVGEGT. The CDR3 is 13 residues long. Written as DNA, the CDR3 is TGTGCCAGCAGTTACGGGGGAAACACTGAAGCTTTCTTT. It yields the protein CASSYGGNTEAFF.

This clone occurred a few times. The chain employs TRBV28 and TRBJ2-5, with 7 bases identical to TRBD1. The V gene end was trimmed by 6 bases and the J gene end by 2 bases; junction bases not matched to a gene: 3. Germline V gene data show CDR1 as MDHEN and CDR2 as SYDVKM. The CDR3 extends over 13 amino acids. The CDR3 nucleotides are TGTGCCAGCAGGAAGGGACAGCAAGAGACCCAGTACTTC. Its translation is CASRKGQQETQYF. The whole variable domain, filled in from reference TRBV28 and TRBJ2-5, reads DVKVTQSSRYLVKRTGEKVFLECVQDMDHENMFWYRQDPGLGLRLIYFSYDVKMKEKGDIPEGYSVSREKKERFSLILESASTNQTSMYLCASRKGQQETQYFGPGTRLLVL.

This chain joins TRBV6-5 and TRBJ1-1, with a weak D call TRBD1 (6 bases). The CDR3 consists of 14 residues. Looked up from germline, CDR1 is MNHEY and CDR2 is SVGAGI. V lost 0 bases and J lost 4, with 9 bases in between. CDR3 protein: CASSYSRGATEAFF. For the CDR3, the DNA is TGTGCCAGCAGTTACTCACGGGGGGCCACTGAAGCTTTCTTT.

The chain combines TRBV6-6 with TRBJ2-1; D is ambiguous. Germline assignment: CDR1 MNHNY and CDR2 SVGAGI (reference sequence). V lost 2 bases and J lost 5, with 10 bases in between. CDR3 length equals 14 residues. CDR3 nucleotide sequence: TGTGCCAGCAGTTACAACAGATTGGACAATGAGCAGTTCTTC. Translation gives CASSYNRLDNEQFF.

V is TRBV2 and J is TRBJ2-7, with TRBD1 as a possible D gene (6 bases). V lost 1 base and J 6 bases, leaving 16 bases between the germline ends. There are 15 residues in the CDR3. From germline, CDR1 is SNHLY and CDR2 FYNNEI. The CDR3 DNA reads TGTGCCAGCAGTGAAGGAGGGGGATTCGGCGGCGAGCAGTACGTC. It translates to CASSEGGGFGGEQYV.

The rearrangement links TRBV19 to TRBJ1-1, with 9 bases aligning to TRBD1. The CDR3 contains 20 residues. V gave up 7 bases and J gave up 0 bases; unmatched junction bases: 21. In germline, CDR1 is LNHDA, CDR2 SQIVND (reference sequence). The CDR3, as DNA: TGTGCCAGTACCATACTCTCACAGGGGGCCCCCTCCCCTTTGAACACTGAAGCTTTCTTT. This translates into CASTILSQGAPSPLNTEAFF.